This T cell receptor (beta chain) is from a study of response to subunit inactivated influenza vaccine. Study outcomes and limitations: Only a handful of new T cells, the authors suggested, are recruited with each seasonal influenza vaccination.

The V and J ends lost 5 bases and 9 bases respectively, with 23 bases between them. CDR1 LNHDA and CDR2 SQIVND come from the germline V gene (reference sequence). The CDR3 runs to 16 residues. Each CDR3 protein is one row after TCRdb ran MiXCR on the RT-PCR reads. The sample consists of some 500,000 distinct CDR3 sequences, about 15% of them appearing once. Of note for this clonotype: Its antigen is not known.

The chain is built from TRBV19 and TRBJ2-1; D is possibly TRBD2 (5 bases). Sequencing was performed on CD4+ T cells sorted from PBMCs, taken around 25 months after vaccination. The TCR sequence derives from a man in his fifties or sixties who received an inactivated influenza vaccine. For the CDR3, the DNA is TGTGCCAGTAGTTTGGCAGGAGGTTCTCGTGTTACTGAGCAGTTCTTC. As protein: CASSLAGGSRVTEQFF.